Listed below are T cell receptor gamma chains from one sample, sequenced in a study of intestinal T cells in coeliac disease. TCRdb reprocessed the multiplex PCR reads through CATT. Among some 340 gamma-chain clones, 40% to 55% were seen once, and the ten largest hold approximately 49%. Specimen: a duodenal biopsy. These receptors originate from a human donor who served as a control with a normal duodenal biopsy, not a healthy volunteer. Each CDR3 is given with its conserved first and last residue. The size of a clone is reported for some rows only, either as once, few or many, or as a class for expanded clones.

length	size	V	J	DNA	CDR3
13	NA	TRGV10	TRGJ1/TRGJ2	TGTGCTGCGTGGGGGATTATATTATATAAGAAACTCTTT	CAAWGIILYKKLF
13	once	TRGV11	TRGJP1	TGTGCCTGCTGGAAGGTCCACTGTTGGTTCAAGATATTT	CACWKVHCWFKIF
15	NA	TRGV5	TRGJ1/TRGJ2	TGTGCCACCTGGGACAGGGGTATGTGGGATTATAAGAAACTCTTT	CATWDRGMWDYKKLF
13	NA	TRGV5	TRGJ1/TRGJ2	TGTGCCCACCTGGGACAGGCCGGTTATAAGAAACTCTTT	CAHLGQAGYKKLF
11	NA	TRGV5	TRGJ1/TRGJ2	TGTGCCACCTGGGGACGAGGCAAGAAACTCTTT	CATWGRGKKLF
12	NA	TRGV2	TRGJ1/TRGJ2	TGTGCCACCTGGGACGGGGATTCTGAGAAACTCTTT	CATWDGDSEKLF
14	NA	TRGV4	TRGJ1/TRGJ2	TGTGCACCTGGGATAGGGGGGAATTATTATAAGAAACTCTTT	CAPGIGGNYYKKLF
13	NA	TRGV2	TRGJ1/TRGJ2	TGTGCCACCGGGACGGGCGTGGGTTATAAGAAACTCTTT	CATGTGVGYKKLF
11	few	TRGV10	TRGJP2	TGTGCTGCGTGGGGATTTAAGATCAAGACGTTT	CAAWGFKIKTF
12	few	TRGV4	TRGJ1/TRGJ2	TGTGCACCTGGGAGTGGGGGGTATAAGAAACTCTTT	CAPGSGGYKKLF
14	NA	TRGV4	TRGJ1/TRGJ2	TGTGCCACCTGGGATGCCCACAAGTATTATAAGAAACTCTTT	CATWDAHKYYKKLF
11	few	TRGV8	TRGJ1/TRGJ2	TGTGCCACCTGGGGATCTCATAAGAAACTCTTT	CATWGSHKKLF
12	NA	TRGV10	TRGJP2	TGTGCTGCGTGGTGGCCGGATTGGATCAAGACGTTT	CAAWWPDWIKTF
12	NA	TRGV4	TRGJP1	TGTGCCCACCTGGGATGGCCCTGGTTCAAGATATTT	CAHLGWPWFKIF
12	few	TRGV10	TRGJP1	TGTGCTGCGTGGGATTTCAATGGGTTCAAGATATTT	CAAWDFNGFKIF
13	NA	TRGV10	TRGJ1/TRGJ2	TGTGCTGGCGTGGGGGCGAATTATTATAAGAAACTCTTT	CAGVGANYYKKLF
15	few	TRGV2	TRGJ1/TRGJ2	TGTGCCACCTGGGGACGGGGCGTTAATTATTATAAGAAACTCTTT	CATWGRGVNYYKKLF
16	NA	TRGV3	TRGJP1	TGTGCCCACCTGGGGGGGGGATATACCACTGGTTGGTTCAAGATATTT	CAHLGGGYTTGWFKIF
13	few	TRGV2	TRGJP2	TGTGCCACCTGGGGACCTGGTGATTGGATCAAGACGTTT	CATWGPGDWIKTF
12	NA	TRGV10	TRGJP1	TGTGCTGCGTGGGATGCGGGTTGGTTCAAGATATTT	CAAWDAGWFKIF
14	NA	TRGV11	TRGJP1	TGTGCCTGCCTGGAAGGTCCACTGGTTTGGTTCAAGATATTT	CACLEGPLVWFKIF
14	NA	TRGV2	TRGJ1/TRGJ2	TGTGCCACCTGGGACGGGCAAGGTATTACTAAGAAACTCTTT	CATWDGQGITKKLF
14	NA	TRGV4	TRGJ1/TRGJ2	TGTGCCACTGAGCCCGGTAGGGTTATTATAAAGAAACTCTTT	CATEPGRVIIKKLF
15	NA	TRGV5	TRGJ1/TRGJ2	TGTGCCACCTGGGACAGGCCTCAGAGTGATTATAAGAAACTCTTT	CATWDRPQSDYKKLF
12	hyperexpanded	TRGV2	TRGJ1/TRGJ2	TGTGCCACCTGGGACGGGGGGTGTCAGAAACTCTTT	CATWDGGCQKLF
11	hyperexpanded	TRGV10	TRGJ1/TRGJ2	TGTGCTGCGTGGGATGTATCGAAGAAACTCTTT	CAAWDVSKKLF
12	NA	TRGV9	TRGJ1/TRGJ2	TGTGCCTTGTGGGAGACTTATTATAAGAAACTCTTT	CALWETYYKKLF
13	once	TRGV10	TRGJ1/TRGJ2	TGTGCTGCGTGGGTCCCAGGTGGTTATAAGAAACTCTTT	CAAWVPGGYKKLF
13	NA	TRGV4	TRGJ1/TRGJ2	TGTGCCACCTGGATGGAAAATTATTATAAGAAACTCTTT	CATWMENYYKKLF
17	NA	TRGV3	TRGJ1/TRGJ2	TGTGCCACCTGGGACAGCCCCCTTAGGTCTACGTCGTATAAGAAACTCTTT	CATWDSPLRSTSYKKLF
10	NA	TRGV10	TRGJ1/TRGJ2	TGTGCTGCGTGGGACCCTAAGAAACTCTTT	CAAWDPKKLF
13	NA	TRGV10	TRGJP1	TGTGCTGCGTGGGGATCGGCGGGTTGGTTCAAGATATTT	CAAWGSAGWFKIF
14	hyperexpanded	TRGV2	TRGJ1/TRGJ2	TGTGCCACCTGGGACGCTTTGAATTATTATAAGAAACTCTTT	CATWDALNYYKKLF
10	hyperexpanded	TRGV10	TRGJ1/TRGJ2	TGTGCTGCGTGGGGGATTAAGAAACTCTTT	CAAWGIKKLF
14	once	TRGV10	TRGJ1/TRGJ2	TGTGCTGCGTGGGATCTTCGAGTGGTTTATAAGAAACTCTTT	CAAWDLRVVYKKLF
14	large	TRGV10	TRGJ1/TRGJ2	TGTGCTGCGTGGGGGGGATCTAATTATTATAAGAAACTCTTT	CAAWGGSNYYKKLF
14	hyperexpanded	TRGV8	TRGJ1/TRGJ2	TGTGCCACCTGGGATCCACTGCGTTATTATAAGAAACTCTTT	CATWDPLRYYKKLF
14	NA	TRGV10	TRGJP1	TGTGCTGCGTGGGATGAGGCCTGGGTTTGGTTCAAGATATTT	CAAWDEAWVWFKIF
14	NA	TRGV9	TRGJ1/TRGJ2	TGTGCCTTGTGGGAGGTGCCGAATTATTATAAGAAACTCTTT	CALWEVPNYYKKLF
11	NA	TRGV10	TRGJP2	TGTGCTGGCGTGGGATTTAAGATCAAGACGTTT	CAGVGFKIKTF